Reported below is one T cell receptor (beta chain). At the DNA level, this CDR3 is encoded by other sequences in the same sample as well. The data stem from a study of shared clonotypes between healthy human individuals. An assay was performed, and its level was deep. This table comes from immunoSEQ multiplex PCR, and its TCRdb copy is limited to in-frame clones, with some not included. The data hold about 1 million clones, with about 80% observed a single time. Per the germline V gene, CDR1 is KGHSH and CDR2 is LQKENI. The CDR3 length is 14 residues. Deletions cut 0 bases from V and 1 base from J, with 7 bases between.

The sequence was collected from a man between 18 and 35 years old in good health. The chain employs TRBV18 and TRBJ2-7; D not resolved. The sample consisted of memory CD4+ T cells sorted from blood. Specified subset: CD45RA-negative fraction. Here the CDR3 DNA reads TGTGCCAGCTCACCACCGACCAGTTCCTACGAGCAGTACTTC. It is translated as CASSPPTSSYEQYF.